This T cell receptor beta chain was profiled in a study of blood T cell repertoires in COVID-19. Study in general: Donors in the United States, Italy and Spain gave samples during acute or convalescent COVID-19.

Original data processing: Amplifying reference gene primers gave estimates of nucleated cell counts. The table came from immunoSEQ multiplex PCR; TCRdb's copy has only in-frame clones and leaves some out. The V and J calls and clone size come from that table; D and trimming were worked out from the DNA. The profile shows 240,000 or so clones, about 68% of them singletons. Germline-derived CDR1 and CDR2 are LGHNA and YNFKEQ. The J segment lost 9 bases and the V segment lost 4 bases, leaving 6 bases of the junction unmatched. This CDR3 is 15 amino acids long. This TCR derives from an elderly woman with acute or convalescent COVID-19. Sequencing was performed on peripheral blood. The chain is built from TRBV4-2 and TRBJ2-3; 14 nucleotides match TRBD2. CDR3 nucleotides: TGTGCCAGCAGCCCGGGACTAGCGGGAGCAACGACGCAGTATTTT. It is translated as CASSPGLAGATTQYF.